The 4 T cell receptor beta chains below come from one sample, sequenced in a study of circulating CD8 cells and anti-PD-1 response in melanoma. From live CD3+CD8+TCRalphabeta+ cells, four PD-1 and/or TIGIT subsets were sorted. TCR libraries were prepared from around 15 ng of total RNA with the QIAseq Immune Repertoire TCR panel. Using its own MiXCR run on the reads, TCRdb lists one record per CDR3 protein. The data show roughly 1,100 distinct CDR3 sequences, about 6% seen once. Sequenced here: CD8+ T cells from PBMCs, sampled at baseline or after one month of anti-PD-1 therapy (not recorded which). The receptor set was obtained from a human donor with melanoma.

This clonotype is termed large. The chain joins TRBV7-3 to TRBJ2-7; D gene ambiguous. V gave up 2 bases and J gave up 2 bases, with 10 bases separating them. Germline V lookup: CDR1 SGHTA, CDR2 FQGTGA. This CDR3 contains 14 residues. DNA for the CDR3: TGTGCCAGCAGCTTATTTCCCGGACCCTACGAGCAGTACTTC. It encodes CASSLFPGPYEQYF.

The rearrangement links TRBV5-1 to TRBJ2-7; TRBD2 is a possible D gene (5 bases). Germline CDR1 reads SGHRS; CDR2 reads YFSETQ. CDR3 length equals 12 residues. V lost 0 bases and J 5 bases, leaving 6 bases between the germline ends. Here the CDR3 reads CASSLDGNEQYF. CDR3 coding DNA: TGCGCCAGCAGCTTGGACGGGAACGAGCAGTACTTC.

Judged by abundance, this clonotype is large (0.1 to 1%). The chain carries TRBV27 and TRBJ2-2; no clear D gene. Between the trimmed V and J ends, which lost 5 bases and 6 bases, there was a span of 10 bases. CDR3 length equals 13 residues. Germline loops: CDR1 MNHEY, CDR2 SMNVEV (reference sequence). The chain's CDR3 is CASSPGGAGELFF. The DNA of the CDR3 is TGTGCCAGCAGTCCCGGTGGCGCCGGGGAGCTGTTTTTT.

This clonotype is categorized as medium-sized. The rearrangement joins TRBV9 to TRBJ1-1; D remains ambiguous. The germline V gene encodes CDR1 SGDLS and CDR2 YYNGEE. The CDR3 covers 14 residues. V was cut by 0 bases and J by 2 bases, with 8 bases left in between. The CDR3 reads CASSVDVTNTEAFF. The CDR3 nucleotides read TGTGCCAGCAGCGTAGATGTCACTAACACTGAAGCTTTCTTT. Complete variable domain (other parts from reference TRBV9 and TRBJ1-1): DSGVTQTPKHLITATGQRVTLRCSPRSGDLSVYWYQQSLDQGLQFLIQYYNGEERAKGNILERFSAQQFPDLHSELNLSSLELGDSALYFCASSVDVTNTEAFFGQGTRLTVV.